This passage covers 31 T cell receptor beta chains from one sample sequenced in a study of CD8 T cells in Susac syndrome. cDNA came from around 0.5 to 1 ug RNA primed by random hexamers. TCRdb re-analysed the immunoSEQ multiplex PCR reads in MiXCR, keeping a single row per CDR3 protein. This table has approximately 150,000 distinct CDR3 sequences, approximately 94% appearing once. Sequenced: CD4+ T cells from PBMCs. The receptors derive from a human donor in good health.

This chain connects TRBV6-5 to TRBJ2-2; 11 positions agree with TRBD2. The CDR3 has 17 amino acids. The ends lost 2 bases at V and 5 bases at J; junction bases unmatched: 7. Germline assignment: CDR1 MNHEY and CDR2 SVGAGI. CDR3 sequence reads: CASSYPQTSGMTGELFF. The CDR3 DNA follows: TGTGCCAGCAGTTACCCTCAGACTAGCGGGATGACCGGGGAGCTGTTTTTT.

This chain uses TRBV12-3 or TRBV12-4 with TRBJ2-2, with TRBD2 identical over 8 bases. The CDR3 consists of 15 residues. Trimming took 6 bases from V and 5 from J; bases not matched to a gene: 8. CDR3 in amino acids: CASSPAGVGTGELFF. The CDR3 DNA sequence: TGTGCCAGCAGCCCAGCGGGAGTTGGGACCGGGGAGCTGTTTTTT.

This chain connects TRBV3-1 to TRBJ2-2; the match to TRBD1 covers 8 bases. CDR3 length: 14 amino acids. CDR1 LGHDT and CDR2 YNNKEL come from the germline V gene (reference sequence). V lost 3 bases to trimming and J lost 5 bases; unmatched junction nucleotides: 2. This CDR3 is CASSHGQGTGELFF. For the CDR3, the DNA is TGTGCCAGCAGCCATGGACAGGGTACCGGGGAGCTGTTTTTT.

The count of this clonotype is one. The chain couples TRBV2 to TRBJ2-3; TRBD1 might be the D (6 bases). The CDR3 has 13 amino acids. Trimming removed 4 bases at V and 2 bases at J, with 7 bases between. Germline V gene sequence: CDR1 SNHLY, CDR2 FYNNEI. CDR3 DNA sequence: TGTGCCAGCAGTGGGACAGCCACAGATACGCAGTATTTT. It specifies CASSGTATDTQYF.

The rearrangement joins TRBV5-1 to TRBJ1-1; D remains ambiguous. Trimming left V 4 bases short and J 4 bases short, with 14 bases between. This CDR3 spans 14 amino acids. CDR1 is SGHRS and CDR2 is YFSETQ in the germline V gene. In DNA, the CDR3 is TGCGCCAGCAGCCCACGACAAGCGAGCACTGAAGCTTTCTTT. Protein: CASSPRQASTEAFF.

This clonotype turned up a few times. The chain uses TRBV7-9 and TRBJ1-5, with TRBD1 matching 8 bases. This CDR3 region has 14 residues. The V and J ends lost 5 bases and 1 base, in that order; junction bases with no gene match: 1. Germline assignment: CDR1 SEHNR and CDR2 FQNEAQ (reference sequence). The DNA for the CDR3 is TGTGCCAGCAGCCGGGACAGGAGCAATCAGCCCCAGCATTTT. This codes for CASSRDRSNQPQHF.

This clonotype was counted a few times. The genes are TRBV29-1 and TRBJ2-5; 9 bases match TRBD1. Germline loops: CDR1 SQVTM, CDR2 ANQGSEA. J was trimmed by 4 bases and V by 8 bases; bases with no gene match: 17. The CDR3 length is 16 residues. Written as DNA, the CDR3 is TGCAGCACAAGCCCCCCCGGGACAGGGATACGAGAGACCCAGTACTTC. It specifies CSTSPPGTGIRETQYF.

The DNA for the CDR3 is TGTGCCAGCAGCGTAGTAAGGGAAACTGAAGCTTTCTTT. Encoded protein: CASSVVRETEAFF. The V gene is TRBV9, the J gene TRBJ1-1; no reliable D call. The germline CDR1 and CDR2 sequences are SGDLS and YYNGEE. The CDR3 length is 13 residues. V gave up 0 bases and J gave up 5 bases, with 8 bases separating them.

V usage is TRBV9 and J usage is TRBJ1-4; 7 bases match TRBD1. Germline V gives CDR1 SGDLS, CDR2 YYNGEE. V gave up 0 bases and J gave up 4 bases; unmatched junction bases: 6. The CDR3 has 16 residues. The CDR3 DNA is TGTGCCAGCAGCGTAGCTGGACAGGAGATTAATGAAAAACTGTTTTTT. It translates to CASSVAGQEINEKLFF.

The gene calls are TRBV29-1 and TRBJ2-7; 9 bases fit TRBD1. Germline V lookup: CDR1 SQVTM, CDR2 ANQGSEA. V lost 0 bases to trimming and J lost 4 bases; unmatched junction nucleotides: 7. CDR3 length equals 15 residues. The CDR3 spells CSVEDRNRGLYEQYF. The CDR3 DNA follows: TGCAGCGTTGAAGATCGAAACAGGGGGCTTTACGAGCAGTACTTC.

The V call is TRBV6-5, the J call TRBJ2-5; 13 bases are shared with TRBD2. The CDR3 covers 15 residues. The junction had 9 bases not matched to a gene; V was cut back by 9 bases and J by 5 bases. The germline V gene encodes CDR1 MNHEY and CDR2 SVGAGI. The CDR3 DNA follows: TGTGCCAGTTGGACTAGCGGGAGCCGGGGGGAGACCCAGTACTTC. Protein sequence: CASWTSGSRGETQYF.

This sequence joins TRBV18 and TRBJ1-2; D gene uncertain. The CDR3 runs 14 residues. Germline V CDR1 and CDR2: KGHSH, LQKENI. V was cut by 0 bases and J by 3 bases, with 8 bases left in between. CDR3 in amino acids: CASSPPLAHYGYTF. The CDR3 bases are TGTGCCAGCTCACCACCCCTCGCACACTATGGCTACACCTTC. Full variable domain (outside the CDR3, taken from reference TRBV18 and TRBJ1-2): NAGVMQNPRHLVRRRGQEARLRCSPMKGHSHVYWYRQLPEEGLKFMVYLQKENIIDESGMPKERFSAEFPKEGPSILRIQQVVRGDSAAYFCASSPPLAHYGYTFGSGTRLTVV.

A remark on this clonotype: A junction end diverges from the germline sequence, so it may reflect a read error. The rearrangement joins TRBV7-9 to TRBJ1-1; unclear D gene. This CDR3 region has 14 residues. From germline, CDR1 is SEHNR and CDR2 FQNEAQ (reference sequence). CDR3 nucleotide sequence: TGTGCCGGCAGCTTAGGACCGATCAACACTGAAGCTTTCTTT. It is translated as CAGSLGPINTEAFF. Based on the CDR3 plus reference TRBV7-9 and TRBJ1-1, the full variable domain is DTGVSQNPRHKITKRGQNVTFRCDPISEHNRLYWYRQTLGQGPEFLTYFQNEAQLEKSRLLSDRFSAERPKGSFSTLEIQRTEQGDSAMYLCAGSLGPINTEAFFGQGTRLTVV.

This clonotype was counted only a few times. The J gene is TRBJ2-7, the V gene TRBV5-1; 10 bases line up with TRBD2. The germline gives CDR1 SGHRS, CDR2 YFSETQ. CDR3 length equals 15 residues. Germline trimming cut 3 bases from V and 2 bases from J; bases unmatched to any gene: 5. In DNA, the CDR3 is TGCGCCAGCAGCTCGGGACTAGCGTCAACCTACGAGCAGTACTTC. Amino acid sequence: CASSSGLASTYEQYF.

V is TRBV6-1 and J is TRBJ2-1, with TRBD2 identical over 13 bases. Germline V gene data show CDR1 as MNHNS and CDR2 as SASEGT. V dropped 2 bases and J dropped 7; count of bases not matched to a gene: 2. CDR3 length: 15 residues. The CDR3 sequence: CASSEPTSGRNEQFF. The DNA of the CDR3 is TGTGCCAGCAGTGAACCGACTAGCGGGAGGAATGAGCAGTTCTTC.

The V gene is TRBV25-1, the J gene TRBJ1-1; D is undetermined. This CDR3 contains 12 residues. V dropped 4 bases and J dropped 1 base, with 4 bases sitting between them. Germline loops: CDR1 MGHDK, CDR2 SYGVNS. CDR3 DNA: TGTGCCAGCAGTGGCGGGAACACTGAAGCTTTCTTT. It is translated as CASSGGNTEAFF.

The chain employs TRBV25-1 and TRBJ2-2; possibly TRBD1 for D (5 bases). Germline V gives CDR1 MGHDK, CDR2 SYGVNS. Between the trimmed V and J ends, which lost 1 base and 4 bases, there was a span of 13 bases. The CDR3 extends over 16 amino acids. Written as DNA, the CDR3 is TGTGCCAGCAGTGAATTAAGTTTCGACAGCACCGGGGAGCTGTTTTTT. It codes for CASSELSFDSTGELFF.

This chain uses TRBV18 with TRBJ1-1, with TRBD1 identical over 9 bases. CDR3 length: 14 residues. Germline V lookup: CDR1 KGHSH, CDR2 LQKENI. J was trimmed by 4 bases and V by 3 bases; bases with no gene match: 3. This CDR3 is CASSPLTGGTEAFF. In DNA form, the CDR3 reads TGTGCCAGCTCACCTTTGACAGGGGGCACTGAAGCTTTCTTT.

This chain connects TRBV2 to TRBJ2-2; 7 bases map to TRBD2. The germline CDR1 and CDR2 sequences are SNHLY and FYNNEI. J was trimmed by 1 base and V by 11 bases; bases with no gene match: 10. The CDR3 runs to 15 residues. CDR3 nucleotides: TGTGCCCTCATCTCAGCGGGGAGGAACACCGGGGAGCTGTTTTTT. This sequence encodes CALISAGRNTGELFF.

V usage is TRBV6-5 and J usage is TRBJ1-3; TRBD1 matches 9 bases. The trim removed 2 bases at V and 4 bases at J, leaving 9 bases unmatched. CDR1 is MNHEY and CDR2 is SVGAGI in the germline V gene. The CDR3 totals 17 residues. CDR3 DNA: TGTGCCAGCAGTTACCCTATCGGACAGGGGAAAGGAAACACCATATATTTT. This translates into CASSYPIGQGKGNTIYF.

The CDR3 sequence: CASSPRLDLTF. The CDR3 DNA sequence: TGTGCCAGCAGCCCCCGACTGGACCTGACTTTC. V gene TRBV7-9 combines with J gene TRBJ2-6; D not resolved. Trimming left V 5 bases short and J 15 bases short, with 11 bases between. The germline V gene has CDR1 SEHNR and CDR2 FQNEAQ (reference sequence). This CDR3 is built from 11 residues.

This clonotype showed up just once. The V and J genes are TRBV5-1 and TRBJ1-1; D not certain. This CDR3 is built from 9 residues. Trimming cost V 6 bases and J 3 bases, with 0 bases left between them. Germline-derived CDR1 and CDR2 are SGHRS and YFSETQ. The DNA for the CDR3 is TGCGCCAGCAACACTGAAGCTTTCTTT. This translates into CASNTEAFF. Drawing the rest from reference TRBV5-1 and TRBJ1-1, the complete variable domain is KAGVTQTPRYLIKTRGQQVTLSCSPISGHRSVSWYQQTPGQGLQFLFEYFSETQRNKGNFPGRFSGRQFSNSRSEMNVSTLELGDSALYLCASNTEAFFGQGTRLTVV.

The gene calls are TRBV6-6 and TRBJ2-2, with unresolved D. Trimming left V 5 bases short and J 8 bases short, with 9 bases between. This CDR3 comprises 12 residues. Germline V gives CDR1 MNHNY, CDR2 SVGAGI (reference sequence). The CDR3 DNA reads TGTGCCAGCAGTCTCCGGGCGGGGGAGCTGTTTTTT. Protein: CASSLRAGELFF.

This rearrangement joins TRBV19 to TRBJ2-1; TRBD2 might be the D (5 bases). The CDR3 loop spans 13 amino acids. Per the germline V gene, CDR1 is LNHDA and CDR2 is SQIVND (reference sequence). With 10 bases removed from V and 8 bases from J, the gap between germline ends came to 18 bases. The CDR3 DNA sequence: TGTGCCACCAGCGTAGCGTCTGACGATGAGCAGTTCTTC. Its protein is CATSVASDDEQFF.

This rearrangement joins TRBV19 to TRBJ2-1; D is uncertain. The CDR3 has 18 amino acids. Per the germline V gene, CDR1 is LNHDA and CDR2 is SQIVND (reference sequence). V was pared by 0 bases and J by 7 bases, with 22 bases between. The CDR3 coding sequence is TGTGCCAGTAGTATAGATCGGTCTGGAATGAGAGTCCCAAATGAGCAGTTCTTC. Encoded protein: CASSIDRSGMRVPNEQFF.

This chain uses TRBV11-3 with TRBJ2-3, with a possible D match to TRBD1 (7 bases). The CDR3 sequence is 15 residues long. Trimming took 5 bases from V and 3 from J, leaving 15 bases between them. Germline loops: CDR1 SGHNT, CDR2 YENEEA. The DNA for the CDR3 is TGTGCCAGCAGCGCCCGACAGGGAGGTACAGATACGCAGTATTTT. It specifies CASSARQGGTDTQYF.

The chain has TRBV7-8 and TRBJ2-3, with a tentative D call TRBD2 (6 bases). The V gene lost 0 bases and the J gene lost 8 bases, with 12 bases spanning the gap. Germline-derived CDR1 and CDR2 are SGHVS and FQNEAQ. This CDR3 is built from 14 residues. DNA of the CDR3: TGTGCCAGCAGCTTAGCGAGGAGGGAGAGTACGCAGTATTTT. It codes for CASSLARRESTQYF.

This chain links TRBV29-1 with TRBJ1-1; D uncertain. The V end was cut by 1 base, the J end by 1 base, with 1 base between. Germline loops: CDR1 SQVTM, CDR2 ANQGSEA. CDR3 length: 11 amino acids. CDR3 DNA sequence: TGCAGCGTTGAAGGGAACACTGAAGCTTTCTTT. It encodes CSVEGNTEAFF.

The chain has TRBV2 and TRBJ1-1; maybe TRBD1 (6 bases). CDR1 and CDR2 from the germline V gene are SNHLY and FYNNEI. Trimming took off 6 bases at V and 5 bases at J, with 10 bases between the two ends. CDR3 size: 12 residues. CDR3: CASRDQGTEAFF. DNA of the CDR3: TGTGCCAGCAGGGATCAGGGGACTGAAGCTTTCTTT. Filled out from reference TRBV2 and TRBJ1-1, the complete variable domain reads EPEVTQTPSHQVTQMGQEVILRCVPISNHLYFYWYRQILGQKVEFLVSFYNNEISEKSEIFDDQFSVERPDGSNFTLKIRSTKLEDSAMYFCASRDQGTEAFFGQGTRLTVV.

This chain joins TRBV12-3 or TRBV12-4 and TRBJ2-1, with TRBD2 matching over 11 bases. Trimming cost V 4 bases and J 4 bases; bases outside gene matches: 3. CDR3 length: 15 residues. Here the CDR3 DNA reads TGTGCCAGCAGTTCCGGGACTAGCGGTTACAATGAGCAGTTCTTC. Protein: CASSSGTSGYNEQFF.

The chain couples TRBV29-1 to TRBJ2-1; no clear D gene. Germline values: CDR1 SQVTM, CDR2 ANQGSEA. Trimming cost V 4 bases and J 1 base, with 11 bases left between them. This CDR3 has 14 amino acids. The CDR3 loop is CSVVGIGSYNEQFF. CDR3 nucleotides: TGCAGCGTTGTAGGGATCGGGTCCTACAATGAGCAGTTCTTC.